These 30 T cell receptor beta chains were sequenced from one sample in a study of cytomegalovirus exposure and HLA in healthy donors. Primers included in the PCR were 60 Vbeta and 13 Jbeta primers. This table comes from immunoSEQ multiplex PCR, and its TCRdb copy is limited to in-frame clones, with some not included. Here the sample spans more than 95,000 clones, 77% being singletons. The sequencing sample was made of PBMCs. These receptors were collected from a woman between 35 and 50 years old in good health and CMV-seropositive.

The gene calls are TRBV27 and TRBJ2-5; no clear D gene. The J call is uncertain, as TRBJ2-7 better fits the DNA end. The CDR3 sequence is 16 residues long. CDR1 and CDR2 from the germline V gene are MNHEY and SMNVEV (reference sequence). The CDR3 sequence: CASRAGLDNGFNEQYF. The CDR3 DNA reads as TGTGCCAGCAGGGCCGGCCTCGACAATGGCTTCAACGAGCAGTACTTC.

This clone came up once. V gene TRBV20-1 combines with J gene TRBJ2-5; D remains unclear. Per germline, CDR1 DFQATT and CDR2 SNEGSKA (reference sequence). CDR3 length equals 11 residues. V was shortened by 3 bases and J by 5 bases, with 7 bases between the two germline ends. The CDR3 bases are TGCAGTGCTAGTAAAGCTGAGACCCAGTACTTC. Its protein is CSASKAETQYF.

The chain links TRBV30 to TRBJ2-5; maybe TRBD1 (6 bases). Trimming stripped 2 bases from V and 5 bases from J, with 18 bases between. CDR1 and CDR2 (germline): GTSNPN, SVGIG (reference sequence). The CDR3 covers 15 residues. The CDR3 nucleotides are TGTGCCTGGAGTACCGGGACAATGGTATCGGAGACCCAGTACTTC. It translates to CAWSTGTMVSETQYF.

The chain carries TRBV10-3 and TRBJ2-2; 8 bases line up with TRBD1. The CDR3 covers 15 residues. V was pared by 3 bases and J by 3 bases, with 3 bases of the junction left unmatched. In germline, CDR1 is ENHRY, CDR2 SYGVKD. The CDR3 region is CAISDRGRDTGELFF. The CDR3 nucleotides read TGTGCCATCAGTGACAGGGGGCGCGACACCGGGGAGCTGTTTTTT.

The rearrangement uses TRBV28 and TRBJ1-5, with 9 bases identical to TRBD1. Per the germline V gene, CDR1 is MDHEN and CDR2 is SYDVKM. V lost 6 bases to trimming and J lost 5 bases; unmatched junction nucleotides: 5. The CDR3 has 14 residues. The CDR3 DNA follows: TGTGCCAGCAGAACCGGGACAGGGTATCAGCCCCAGCATTTT. Protein: CASRTGTGYQPQHF. The full variable domain, rest sourced from reference TRBV28 and TRBJ1-5, is DVKVTQSSRYLVKRTGEKVFLECVQDMDHENMFWYRQDPGLGLRLIYFSYDVKMKEKGDIPEGYSVSREKKERFSLILESASTNQTSMYLCASRTGTGYQPQHFGDGTRLSIL.

The chain combines TRBV25-1 with TRBJ1-6; D not resolved. This CDR3 has 13 amino acids. Looked up from germline, CDR1 is MGHDK and CDR2 is SYGVNS. V gave up 3 bases and J gave up 6 bases, with 6 bases separating them. The CDR3 region has the DNA TGTGCCAGCAGTGAGGCGGCTAATTCACCCCTCCACTTT. This translates into CASSEAANSPLHF. Variable domain in full (rest from reference TRBV25-1 and TRBJ1-6): EADIYQTPRYLVIGTGKKITLECSQTMGHDKMYWYQQDPGMELHLIHYSYGVNSTEKGDLSSESTVSRIRTEHFPLTLESARPSHTSQYLCASSEAANSPLHFGNGTRLTVT.

The chain couples TRBV5-4 to TRBJ2-3, with 9 bases identical to TRBD1. This CDR3 is built from 16 residues. Trimming cost V 4 bases and J 4 bases; bases outside gene matches: 10. CDR1 is SGHNT and CDR2 is YYREEE in the germline V gene (reference sequence). For the CDR3, the DNA is TGTGCCAGCAGCCCGGGACAGGGAAGGGTGCCAGATACGCAGTATTTT. This encodes CASSPGQGRVPDTQYF.

This chain links TRBV28 with TRBJ2-7, with 7 bases identical to TRBD2. J gave up 2 bases and V 6 bases, and 16 bases lay outside the gene matches. Looked up from germline, CDR1 is MDHEN and CDR2 is SYDVKM. The CDR3 contains 17 residues. The CDR3 DNA is TGTGCCAGCAGCATCCGGGACTACCGCTTTACTCCCTACGAGCAGTACTTC. This translates into CASSIRDYRFTPYEQYF.

This chain connects TRBV27 to TRBJ1-1, with TRBD1 as a possible D gene (6 bases). Germline V gene sequence: CDR1 MNHEY, CDR2 SMNVEV (reference sequence). The V end lost 8 bases, the J end lost 3 bases, and 13 bases lay between the germline ends. The CDR3 runs 13 residues. In DNA form, the CDR3 reads TGTGCCAGCCGCCGACAGGCCTACACTGAAGCTTTCTTT. This translates into CASRRQAYTEAFF.

The rearrangement joins TRBV6-5 to TRBJ2-7; 7 nucleotides line up with TRBD2. Trimming cost V 4 bases and J 3 bases; bases outside gene matches: 6. CDR3 length equals 14 residues. Germline V gives CDR1 MNHEY, CDR2 SVGAGI. CDR3: CASSSTSPLYEQYF. CDR3 DNA: TGTGCCAGCAGTTCGACTAGCCCCCTCTACGAGCAGTACTTC.

This sequence joins TRBV6-1 and TRBJ2-6; D is undetermined. The CDR3 is 13 residues long. Trimming pared 7 bases from V and 4 bases from J, leaving 8 bases between. Germline CDR1 and CDR2: MNHNS and SASEGT. The CDR3 sequence: CASKLSGANVLTF. The CDR3 DNA sequence: TGTGCCAGCAAACTTTCGGGGGCCAACGTCCTGACTTTC.

This chain links TRBV19 with TRBJ2-7; tentatively, D is TRBD1 (5 bases). Germline V lookup: CDR1 LNHDA, CDR2 SQIVND (reference sequence). The CDR3 covers 14 residues. V lost 3 bases and J lost 1, with 10 bases in between. The CDR3 coding sequence is TGTGCCAGTAGTATCGCAGGGTTTTCCTACGAGCAGTACTTC. This gives the protein CASSIAGFSYEQYF.

This clone was detected many times. The chain has TRBV5-4 and TRBJ2-3; 9 bases agree with TRBD1. Germline CDR1 is SGHNT and CDR2 is YYREEE (reference sequence). The CDR3 spans 15 residues. V lost 4 bases, J lost 5 bases, and 8 bases stayed unmatched. The CDR3 is CASSPPGQGRDTQYF. In DNA, the CDR3 is TGTGCCAGCAGCCCGCCTGGACAGGGGAGAGATACGCAGTATTTT.

The J gene is TRBJ2-1, the V gene TRBV11-3; D is unclear. Trimming removed 4 bases at V and 6 bases at J, with 7 bases between. The germline CDR1 and CDR2 sequences are SGHNT and YENEEA. The CDR3 is 12 amino acids. The CDR3 sequence: CASSSDTNEQFF. Written as DNA, the CDR3 is TGTGCCAGCAGCTCCGACACCAATGAGCAGTTCTTC. Full variable domain (missing parts from reference TRBV11-3 and TRBJ2-1): EAGVVQSPRYKIIEKKQPVAFWCNPISGHNTLYWYLQNLGQGPELLIRYENEEAVDDSQLPKDRFSAERLKGVDSTLKIQPAELGDSAVYLCASSSDTNEQFFGPGTRLTVL.

The chain joins TRBV29-1 to TRBJ2-3; D is possibly TRBD2 (7 bases). The CDR3 extends over 13 amino acids. Germline V lookup: CDR1 SQVTM, CDR2 ANQGSEA. Trimming removed 4 bases from V and 3 bases from J, with 11 bases in between. The CDR3 region has the DNA TGCAGCGTTGCCGGGGGGCGGACAGATACGCAGTATTTT. Encoded protein: CSVAGGRTDTQYF.

V gene TRBV19 combines with J gene TRBJ1-4; 7 bases are shared with TRBD1. The CDR3 has 14 residues. V lost 6 bases and J lost 4; bases outside the gene matches: 5. The germline gives CDR1 LNHDA, CDR2 SQIVND (reference sequence). The CDR3: CASRPTGFNEKLFF. The CDR3 DNA sequence: TGTGCCAGTAGACCGACAGGGTTTAATGAAAAACTGTTTTTT.

The table lists this clone with a few counts. The chain is built from TRBV18 and TRBJ1-5; D is perhaps TRBD1 (6 bases). Germline CDR1 is KGHSH and CDR2 is LQKENI. V lost 5 bases and J 5 bases, leaving 10 bases between the germline ends. The CDR3 consists of 13 residues. CDR3 sequence reads: CASSTGRHQPQHF. CDR3 sequence (DNA): TGTGCCAGCTCAACAGGGAGACATCAGCCCCAGCATTTT.

The chain recombines TRBV15 with TRBJ2-7; D perhaps matches TRBD2 (6 bases). Trimming shortened V by 11 bases and J by 2 bases, and 13 bases separated the two germline ends. The CDR3 is 12 amino acids. The germline V gene has CDR1 LNHNV and CDR2 YYDKDF (reference sequence). The CDR3 sequence: CASSWRAYEQYF. The CDR3 coding sequence is TGTGCCTCCTCGTGGAGGGCCTACGAGCAGTACTTC. The variable domain in full, completed from reference TRBV15 and TRBJ2-7, reads DAMVIQNPRYQVTQFGKPVTLSCSQTLNHNVMYWYQQKSSQAPKLLFHYYDKDFNNEADTPDNFQSRRPNTSFCFLDIRSPGLGDTAMYLCASSWRAYEQYFGPGTRLTVT.

The rearrangement uses TRBV30 and TRBJ1-2, with 9 bases matching TRBD1. CDR1 is GTSNPN and CDR2 is SVGIG in the germline V gene (reference sequence). This CDR3 is built from 15 residues. V lost 0 bases to trimming and J lost 3 bases; unmatched junction nucleotides: 5. CDR3 loop: CAWSVSGQGHYGYTF. In nucleotides, the CDR3 is TGTGCCTGGAGTGTGTCGGGACAGGGACACTATGGCTACACCTTC.

The chain uses TRBV4-1 and TRBJ1-1; TRBD1 agrees at 7 bases. Germline CDR1 reads MGHRA; CDR2 reads YSYEKL. V dropped 0 bases and J dropped 3; count of bases not matched to a gene: 7. The CDR3 spans 16 residues. The DNA for the CDR3 is TGCGCCAGCAGCCAAGATTATAGCCAGGGGGACACTGAAGCTTTCTTT. It specifies CASSQDYSQGDTEAFF.

The rearrangement joins TRBV7-2 to TRBJ2-7, with 11 bases lining up with TRBD2. CDR1 SGHTA and CDR2 FQGNSA come from the germline V gene. The ends lost 3 bases at V and 4 bases at J; junction bases unmatched: 5. There are 15 residues in the CDR3. The CDR3 loop is CASSFSGRAPYEQYF. The CDR3 DNA follows: TGTGCCAGCAGCTTTAGCGGGAGGGCACCATACGAGCAGTACTTC. The whole variable domain, remainder taken from reference TRBV7-2 and TRBJ2-7, is GAGVSQSPSNKVTEKGKDVELRCDPISGHTALYWYRQSLGQGLEFLIYFQGNSAPDKSGLPSDRFSAERTGGSVSTLTIQRTQQEDSAVYLCASSFSGRAPYEQYFGPGTRLTVT.

The chain couples TRBV5-4 to TRBJ2-1; 13 bases are shared with TRBD2. The CDR3 is made up of 13 amino acids. Germline CDR1 reads SGHNT; CDR2 reads YYREEE (reference sequence). The ends lost 4 bases at V and 10 bases at J; junction bases unmatched: 2. The CDR3 region is CASSLTSGREQFF. Here the CDR3 DNA reads TGTGCCAGCAGCCTGACTAGCGGGAGGGAGCAGTTCTTC.

This rearrangement joins TRBV4-1 to TRBJ1-2; 7 bases are a match to TRBD1. This CDR3 region has 19 residues. CDR1 is MGHRA and CDR2 is YSYEKL in the germline V gene. After removal of 1 base from V and 3 bases from J, the junction contained 17 bases not matched to a gene. The DNA for the CDR3 is TGCGCCAGCAGCCAAGCTGACCTTTTTCTAGGGGGCGCCGACTATGGCTACACCTTC. Residues: CASSQADLFLGGADYGYTF.

V is TRBV6-5 and J is TRBJ2-1; 9 nucleotides line up with TRBD2. J lost 0 bases, V lost 2 bases, and 2 bases had no gene match. This CDR3 is 16 amino acids long. Germline V gene sequence: CDR1 MNHEY, CDR2 SVGAGI. CDR3 loop: CASSYAGGSSYNEQFF. In nucleotides, the CDR3 is TGTGCCAGCAGTTACGCGGGAGGGAGCTCCTACAATGAGCAGTTCTTC.

J is TRBJ1-2 and V is TRBV9; 7 bases match TRBD1. Germline trimming cut 0 bases from V and 5 bases from J; bases unmatched to any gene: 7. Germline values: CDR1 SGDLS, CDR2 YYNGEE. There are 15 residues in the CDR3. In DNA, the CDR3 is TGTGCCAGCAGCGTAGATAGGGGGCCGGGGTATGGCTACACCTTC. It codes for CASSVDRGPGYGYTF.

The chain is built from TRBV7-9 and TRBJ2-2; 7 bases fit TRBD1. V dropped 1 base and J dropped 4; count of bases not matched to a gene: 6. This CDR3 contains 16 residues. CDR1 and CDR2 from the germline V gene are SEHNR and FQNEAQ (reference sequence). The CDR3 region has the DNA TGTGCCAGCAGCTTAGTGAGGGGGCTGAGCACCGGGGAGCTGTTTTTT. Its protein is CASSLVRGLSTGELFF.

This chain uses TRBV4-2 with TRBJ2-5; 9 positions match TRBD2. The J call may be in error: the DNA end matches TRBJ2-7 better. CDR1 LGHNA and CDR2 YNFKEQ come from the germline V gene. This CDR3 region has 18 residues. The CDR3 loop is CASSQEGFSTSGTYEQYF. The CDR3 DNA sequence: TGTGCCAGCAGCCAAGAGGGGTTTTCGACTAGCGGTACCTACGAGCAGTACTTC.

The CDR3 sequence is CASSELRPRQYGYTF. In DNA form, the CDR3 reads TGTGCCAGCAGTGAACTACGACCAAGACAATATGGCTACACCTTC. The V gene is TRBV6-1, the J gene TRBJ1-2; D is unresolved. The germline V gene encodes CDR1 MNHNS and CDR2 SASEGT. V lost 2 bases and J 5 bases, leaving 15 bases between the germline ends. The length of the CDR3 is 15 residues.

The chain employs TRBV28 and TRBJ2-2; maybe TRBD1 (5 bases). This CDR3 comprises 15 residues. Germline values: CDR1 MDHEN, CDR2 SYDVKM. V lost 3 bases, J lost 5 bases, and 13 bases lay in between. CDR3 sequence (DNA): TGTGCCAGCAGTTTCGGTGGGGCACGGACCGGGGAGCTGTTTTTT. This sequence encodes CASSFGGARTGELFF.

The rearrangement uses TRBV11-2 and TRBJ2-1, with 9 bases lining up with TRBD2. V shed 4 bases, J shed 0 bases, and the junction held 10 bases outside the gene matches. Germline loops: CDR1 SGHAT, CDR2 FQNNGV. The CDR3 runs 18 residues. This CDR3 is CASSSTGTSRNSYNEQFF. The CDR3 DNA reads as TGTGCCAGCAGCTCAACCGGGACTAGCCGAAACTCCTACAATGAGCAGTTCTTC.